A single sample is the source of the 19 T cell receptor beta chains below, sequenced in a study of blood T cell repertoires in COVID-19. Repertoires were generated with immunoSEQ multiplex PCR, while TCRdb's copy carries only in-frame clones and drops some. This repertoire shows around 170,000 clones, around 88% found once; its top ten account for 8% to 10%. Specimen: PBMCs or T cells enriched from blood (not recorded which). The receptors here all came from a woman in her 30s who had recovered from COVID-19.

The J gene is TRBJ2-2, the V gene TRBV2, with D perhaps matching TRBD2 (5 bases). The CDR3 extends over 14 amino acids. In germline, CDR1 is SNHLY, CDR2 FYNNEI. Trimming removed 6 bases from V and 2 bases from J, with 10 bases in between. CDR3 amino acids: CASRGLANTGELFF. The CDR3 DNA sequence: TGTGCCAGCAGAGGTCTAGCAAACACCGGGGAGCTGTTTTTT. Full variable domain (rest looked up from reference TRBV2 and TRBJ2-2): EPEVTQTPSHQVTQMGQEVILRCVPISNHLYFYWYRQILGQKVEFLVSFYNNEISEKSEIFDDQFSVERPDGSNFTLKIRSTKLEDSAMYFCASRGLANTGELFFGEGSRLTVL.

The chain joins TRBV9 to TRBJ1-1; D not resolved. CDR3 length equals 14 residues. CDR1 is SGDLS and CDR2 is YYNGEE in the germline V gene. The germline V and J ends were trimmed by 4 bases and 4 bases, with 14 bases remaining between them. As DNA, the CDR3 is TGTGCCAGCAGCCGCTCAACTGTTGGCACTGAAGCTTTCTTT. Residues: CASSRSTVGTEAFF.

V usage is TRBV21-1 and J usage is TRBJ2-7; the table's D call, TRBD2, was not checked against the DNA. TRBV21-1 is marked as a pseudogene. This CDR3 region has 14 residues. CDR3 in amino acids: CAMGTRLACYEQYF. The DNA for the CDR3 is TGTGCCATGGGGACTAGACTAGCTTGCTACGAGCAGTACTTC.

V usage is TRBV5-6 and J usage is TRBJ1-1; D ambiguous. The germline V gene encodes CDR1 SGHDT and CDR2 YYEEEE. The V end lost 4 bases, the J end lost 1 base, and 14 bases lay between the germline ends. The CDR3 extends over 15 amino acids. CDR3 loop: CASSPRPLRNTEAFF. DNA for the CDR3: TGTGCCAGCAGCCCGAGGCCACTCCGGAACACTGAAGCTTTCTTT.

The CDR3 DNA is TGTGCCAGCAGCGTTAGCGGGGGACCCACAGATACGCAGTATTTT. It is translated as CASSVSGGPTDTQYF. The chain employs TRBV9 and TRBJ2-3, with 9 bases matching TRBD2. With 2 bases clipped from V and 2 bases from J, the junction kept 3 bases outside the gene matches. The CDR3 has 15 amino acids. Germline V gene lookup returns CDR1 SGDLS and CDR2 YYNGEE.

V gene TRBV15 combines with J gene TRBJ2-7, with D tentatively TRBD2 (5 bases). CDR3 size: 14 residues. V was cut by 1 base and J by 7 bases, with 14 bases left in between. The germline V gene has CDR1 LNHNV and CDR2 YYDKDF (reference sequence). CDR3 protein: CATSRGGDRREQYF. CDR3 nucleotide sequence: TGTGCCACCAGCAGAGGGGGAGATCGACGAGAGCAGTACTTC.

J is TRBJ2-1 and V is TRBV7-6, with TRBD2 matching 7 bases. CDR1 is SGHVS and CDR2 is FNYEAQ in the germline V gene. The CDR3 is 16 amino acids. V trimming: 1 base; J trimming: 0 bases; junction bases outside the gene matches: 3. This chain's CDR3 is CASSLGEGRSYNEQFF. Here the CDR3 DNA reads TGTGCCAGCAGCTTAGGGGAGGGACGCTCCTACAATGAGCAGTTCTTC. The full variable domain, with the rest looked up from reference TRBV7-6 and TRBJ2-1, is GAGVSQSPRYKVTKRGQDVALRCDPISGHVSLYWYRQALGQGPEFLTYFNYEAQQDKSGLPNDRFSAERPEGSISTLTIQRTEQRDSAMYRCASSLGEGRSYNEQFFGPGTRLTVL.

The chain joins TRBV20-1 to TRBJ2-1; 14 positions match TRBD2. CDR1 and CDR2 from the germline V gene are DFQATT and SNEGSKA (reference sequence). The CDR3 totals 18 residues. After removal of 3 bases from V and 4 bases from J, the junction contained 11 bases not matched to a gene. CDR3 coding DNA: TGCAGTGCTAGTTCCGGACTAGCGGGAGGCCCGGAATACAATGAGCAGTTCTTC. Amino acid sequence: CSASSGLAGGPEYNEQFF.

V gene TRBV7-9 combines with J gene TRBJ2-3; 7 nucleotides align to TRBD2. V shed 4 bases, J shed 3 bases, and the junction held 10 bases outside the gene matches. Germline V gives CDR1 SEHNR, CDR2 FQNEAQ (reference sequence). The length of the CDR3 is 16 residues. Here the CDR3 DNA reads TGTGCCAGCAGCTCGGGGTGGGGAGGGCCAACAGATACGCAGTATTTT. It specifies CASSSGWGGPTDTQYF.

This chain uses TRBV7-9 with TRBJ2-5; the match to TRBD1 covers 7 bases. J gave up 5 bases and V 2 bases, and 11 bases lay outside the gene matches. This CDR3 region has 16 residues. CDR1 is SEHNR and CDR2 is FQNEAQ in the germline V gene (reference sequence). CDR3 in amino acids: CASSLWFDRAGETQYF. The CDR3 coding sequence is TGTGCCAGCAGCTTATGGTTCGACAGGGCTGGGGAGACCCAGTACTTC. The full variable domain, rest sourced from reference TRBV7-9 and TRBJ2-5, is DTGVSQNPRHKITKRGQNVTFRCDPISEHNRLYWYRQTLGQGPEFLTYFQNEAQLEKSRLLSDRFSAERPKGSFSTLEIQRTEQGDSAMYLCASSLWFDRAGETQYFGPGTRLLVL.

The chain joins TRBV7-9 to TRBJ1-5; D gene ambiguous. V lost 5 bases and J 6 bases, leaving 14 bases between the germline ends. Germline CDR1 and CDR2: SEHNR and FQNEAQ (reference sequence). There are 14 residues in the CDR3. The CDR3: CASSAVGWSQPQHF. DNA of the CDR3: TGTGCCAGCAGCGCGGTGGGTTGGAGTCAGCCCCAGCATTTT.

The chain carries TRBV28 and TRBJ2-7; possibly TRBD1 for D (6 bases). Trimming cost V 6 bases and J 6 bases, with 12 bases left between them. CDR1 and CDR2 from the germline V gene are MDHEN and SYDVKM. This CDR3 is 12 amino acids long. CDR3 amino acids: CASRQGPLEQYF. The CDR3 DNA is TGTGCCAGCAGACAGGGACCCCTCGAGCAGTACTTC. The full variable domain, its missing parts supplied by reference TRBV28 and TRBJ2-7, is DVKVTQSSRYLVKRTGEKVFLECVQDMDHENMFWYRQDPGLGLRLIYFSYDVKMKEKGDIPEGYSVSREKKERFSLILESASTNQTSMYLCASRQGPLEQYFGPGTRLTVT.

The V gene is TRBV7-2, the J gene TRBJ1-2; TRBD1 aligns across 10 bases. With V trimmed by 7 bases and J by 4 bases, 12 bases remained unmatched. This CDR3 region has 16 residues. CDR1 and CDR2 from the germline V gene are SGHTA and FQGNSA. The DNA for the CDR3 is TGTGCCAGCATCCCTCGGGGGACAGGGGCTTTCTATGGCTACACCTTC. The encoded protein is CASIPRGTGAFYGYTF.

The rearrangement joins TRBV5-4 to TRBJ2-7; TRBD1 agrees at 8 bases. Germline CDR1 reads SGHNT; CDR2 reads YYREEE (reference sequence). V lost 3 bases to trimming and J lost 3 bases; unmatched junction nucleotides: 2. This CDR3 has 13 amino acids. The CDR3 sequence: CASSYGTGYEQYF. CDR3 nucleotides: TGTGCCAGCAGCTATGGGACAGGCTACGAGCAGTACTTC. The whole variable domain, filled in from reference TRBV5-4 and TRBJ2-7, reads ETGVTQSPTHLIKTRGQQVTLRCSSQSGHNTVSWYQQALGQGPQFIFQYYREEENGRGNFPPRFSGLQFPNYSSELNVNALELDDSALYLCASSYGTGYEQYFGPGTRLTVT.

This clone was detected only once. The gene calls are TRBV7-9 and TRBJ2-1, with 7 positions matching TRBD2. The V and J ends lost 5 bases and 9 bases, in that order; junction bases with no gene match: 4. This CDR3 is built from 12 residues. Germline V gives CDR1 SEHNR, CDR2 FQNEAQ (reference sequence). CDR3 nucleotide sequence: TGTGCCAGCAGCAAGACTAGCTCTGAGCAGTTCTTC. Translation gives CASSKTSSEQFF.

V is TRBV20-1 and J is TRBJ2-1; 10 nucleotides match TRBD1. The junction had 7 bases not matched to a gene; V was cut back by 3 bases and J by 5 bases. The CDR3 has 15 amino acids. CDR1 is DFQATT, CDR2 SNEGSKA, per germline (reference sequence). CDR3 loop: CSASRDGTGDNEQFF. The CDR3 DNA sequence: TGCAGTGCTAGTCGAGATGGGACAGGGGACAATGAGCAGTTCTTC.

The CDR3 region is CASGYSGLTEAFF. CDR3 nucleotide sequence: TGTGCCAGTGGATATAGCGGACTCACTGAAGCTTTCTTT. V and J are TRBV19 and TRBJ1-1; no definite D call. V gave up 8 bases and J gave up 4 bases, with 14 bases separating them. The CDR3 is made up of 13 amino acids. The germline gives CDR1 LNHDA, CDR2 SQIVND (reference sequence).

This chain connects TRBV14 to TRBJ1-1, with D tentatively TRBD1 (6 bases). The CDR3 totals 17 residues. V was pared by 1 base and J by 10 bases, with 25 bases between. Germline CDR1 reads SGHDN; CDR2 reads FVKESK. The CDR3 nucleotides read TGTGCCAGCAGCCAAGGGGGCCTGGGACACCCGTTGGGGACAGCTTTCTTT. Translating it yields CASSQGGLGHPLGTAFF.

The CDR3 region is CASSPSGVGAHGYTF. DNA of the CDR3: TGTGCCAGCAGCCCATCCGGAGTAGGGGCGCACGGCTACACCTTC. The V call is TRBV3-1 (or the pseudogene TRBV3-2), the J call TRBJ1-2, with D possibly being TRBD1 (5 bases). V was cut by 4 bases and J by 8 bases, with 20 bases left in between. This CDR3 comprises 15 residues. CDR1 and CDR2 (germline): LGHDT, YNNKEL (reference sequence).